These 12 T cell receptor beta chains were sequenced from one sample in a study of cytomegalovirus exposure and HLA in healthy donors. This PCR relied on a set of 60 Vbeta primers and 13 Jbeta primers. TCRdb's table, derived via immunoSEQ multiplex PCR, lists solely in-frame clones and lacks some. In the table there are about 67,000 clones, 85% to 90% of which are singletons. Material for sequencing was PBMCs. The receptors were gathered from a woman in her thirties in good health and CMV-seropositive.

The V gene is TRBV4-2, the J gene TRBJ2-5, with D maybe TRBD1 (5 bases). This CDR3 spans 14 amino acids. Trimming removed 0 bases at V and 5 bases at J, with 10 bases between. The germline CDR1 and CDR2 sequences are LGHNA and YNFKEQ. The CDR3 sequence is CASSQEFRDETQYF. The CDR3, as DNA: TGTGCCAGCAGCCAAGAGTTCAGGGATGAGACCCAGTACTTC.

The chain uses TRBV19 and TRBJ1-5; D unresolved. The CDR3 is made up of 14 amino acids. Trimming left V 6 bases short and J 8 bases short, with 17 bases between. Germline V lookup: CDR1 LNHDA, CDR2 SQIVND (reference sequence). The CDR3 nucleotides read TGTGCCAGTAGCCTGAGTACTGGGCGCAAGCCCCAGCATTTT. Protein sequence: CASSLSTGRKPQHF.

Notes on this clone: One end of the junction does not line up with germline, which may come from a read error. Additional DNA sequences in this sample encode the identical CDR3. The rearrangement uses TRBV6-1 and TRBJ1-5; a weak D match, TRBD1 (5 bases). Per germline, CDR1 MNHNS and CDR2 SASEGT. This CDR3 contains 14 residues. As DNA, the CDR3 is TGCGCCAGCAGGGCGGGCGTGAGTAATCAGCCCCAGCATTTT. It yields the protein CASRAGVSNQPQHF.

V and J are TRBV11-2 and TRBJ2-1, with D perhaps matching TRBD1 (5 bases). Germline CDR1 and CDR2: SGHAT and FQNNGV. V lost 6 bases and J lost 12, with 18 bases in between. The CDR3 extends over 13 amino acids. The CDR3 is CASSSLGPKGQFF. The CDR3 DNA follows: TGTGCCAGCAGTTCTTTGGGGCCAAAAGGGCAGTTCTTC.

This sequence joins TRBV7-2 and TRBJ1-2, with a weak D call TRBD1 (5 bases). Germline V gives CDR1 SGHTA, CDR2 FQGNSA. Trimming took 2 bases from V and 8 from J, leaving 18 bases between them. This CDR3 has 15 residues. Here the CDR3 reads CASSLRFLGGSGYTF. The CDR3 DNA sequence: TGTGCCAGCAGCTTACGTTTTTTGGGGGGTTCGGGCTACACCTTC.

V gene TRBV10-2 combines with J gene TRBJ2-7; 10 bases agree with TRBD2. The CDR3 extends over 14 amino acids. Germline loops: CDR1 WSHSY, CDR2 SAAADI. V was clipped by 7 bases and J by 6 bases; unmatched bases: 9. The CDR3 coding sequence is TGCGCCAGCAACCCTAGCGGGAGCTCTGGCGAGCAGTACTTC. Its translation is CASNPSGSSGEQYF.

The chain combines TRBV10-1 with TRBJ1-4; D gene unclear. The CDR3 runs to 14 residues. The V gene lost 3 bases and the J gene lost 3 bases, with 8 bases spanning the gap. Germline V gene sequence: CDR1 WNHNN, CDR2 SYGVQD (reference sequence). In nucleotides, the CDR3 is TGCGCCAGCAGTGATGGCAGTCCTAATGAAAAACTGTTTTTT. This sequence encodes CASSDGSPNEKLFF.

J is TRBJ2-5 and V is TRBV14, with 12 bases fitting TRBD2. The CDR3 extends over 18 amino acids. From germline, CDR1 is SGHDN and CDR2 FVKESK. With 3 bases clipped from V and 4 bases from J, the junction kept 12 bases outside the gene matches. The CDR3 spells CASSQEFLAGGPLETQYF. The CDR3, as DNA: TGTGCCAGCAGCCAGGAGTTCCTAGCGGGAGGGCCTTTAGAGACCCAGTACTTC.

The chain uses TRBV2 and TRBJ2-3; 11 nucleotides line up with TRBD2. Germline trimming cut 6 bases from V and 3 bases from J; bases unmatched to any gene: 11. The CDR3 length is 17 residues. Germline lookup yields CDR1 SNHLY and CDR2 FYNNEI. Here the CDR3 DNA reads TGTGCCAGCAGGGCCACCGGGACTAGCGGAGGGACAGATACGCAGTATTTT. This sequence encodes CASRATGTSGGTDTQYF.

V usage is TRBV7-8 and J usage is TRBJ2-1, with 12 bases aligning to TRBD2. CDR3 length equals 16 residues. Germline CDR1 SGHVS, CDR2 FQNEAQ. With V trimmed by 1 base and J by 4 bases, 2 bases remained unmatched. CDR3 amino acids: CASSLGTSGIYNEQFF. DNA for the CDR3: TGTGCCAGCAGCTTAGGGACTAGCGGGATTTACAATGAGCAGTTCTTC.

The rearrangement joins TRBV7-6 to TRBJ2-2, with 10 bases lining up with TRBD2. The germline V gene has CDR1 SGHVS and CDR2 FNYEAQ. The CDR3 sequence is 15 residues long. With 3 bases clipped from V and 5 bases from J, the junction kept 3 bases outside the gene matches. The CDR3 DNA sequence: TGTGCCAGCAGCTTTGAAGCGGGAGGGACCGGGGAGCTGTTTTTT. This gives the protein CASSFEAGGTGELFF.

CDR3 bases: TGTGCCAGCAGCATGACAGGGTGGGGGCAGCCCCAGCATTTT. Its translation is CASSMTGWGQPQHF. The V and J genes are TRBV6-6 and TRBJ1-5; 7 bases line up with TRBD1. This CDR3 is built from 14 residues. J gave up 7 bases and V 6 bases, and 9 bases lay outside the gene matches. Looked up from germline, CDR1 is MNHNY and CDR2 is SVGAGI (reference sequence).